The clone carrying this T cell receptor beta chain was seen more than once but under ten times. TCRdb passed the RT-PCR reads through MiXCR, listing each CDR3 protein once. The sample holds around 700,000 distinct CDR3 sequences, approximately 15% seen once. V gave up 7 bases and J gave up 4 bases; unmatched junction bases: 7. The CDR3 runs to 14 residues. Looked up from germline, CDR1 is DFQATT and CDR2 is SNEGSKA (reference sequence). The source material was memory CD4+ T cells from blood. The V call is TRBV20-1, the J call TRBJ1-2; 12 nucleotides match TRBD1. The receptor's source is a female donor in good health, serving as a healthy control. The CDR3 is CSGAGTGGVYGYTF. Written as DNA, the CDR3 is TGCAGTGGGGCCGGGACAGGGGGCGTCTATGGCTACACCTTC.